This TCR beta chain was identified during a study of siplizumab effects on memory and regulatory T cells. Some clones are missing from TCRdb's copy, which holds only in-frame ones; the method was immunoSEQ multiplex PCR. The sample consists of approximately 120,000 clones, over 85% of them appearing once. CDR1 and CDR2 from the germline V gene are MNHEY and SVGAGI. Trimming cost V 5 bases and J 2 bases; bases outside gene matches: 3. The CDR3 contains 13 residues. The chain uses TRBV6-5 and TRBJ2-7, with 7 bases that match TRBD1. The sample taken for sequencing was non-Treg CD4+ T cells sorted from blood. This sequence was found in a human donor in good health. CDR3 region: CASSGTVTYEQYF. The DNA for the CDR3 is TGTGCCAGCAGTGGGACAGTAACCTACGAGCAGTACTTC.